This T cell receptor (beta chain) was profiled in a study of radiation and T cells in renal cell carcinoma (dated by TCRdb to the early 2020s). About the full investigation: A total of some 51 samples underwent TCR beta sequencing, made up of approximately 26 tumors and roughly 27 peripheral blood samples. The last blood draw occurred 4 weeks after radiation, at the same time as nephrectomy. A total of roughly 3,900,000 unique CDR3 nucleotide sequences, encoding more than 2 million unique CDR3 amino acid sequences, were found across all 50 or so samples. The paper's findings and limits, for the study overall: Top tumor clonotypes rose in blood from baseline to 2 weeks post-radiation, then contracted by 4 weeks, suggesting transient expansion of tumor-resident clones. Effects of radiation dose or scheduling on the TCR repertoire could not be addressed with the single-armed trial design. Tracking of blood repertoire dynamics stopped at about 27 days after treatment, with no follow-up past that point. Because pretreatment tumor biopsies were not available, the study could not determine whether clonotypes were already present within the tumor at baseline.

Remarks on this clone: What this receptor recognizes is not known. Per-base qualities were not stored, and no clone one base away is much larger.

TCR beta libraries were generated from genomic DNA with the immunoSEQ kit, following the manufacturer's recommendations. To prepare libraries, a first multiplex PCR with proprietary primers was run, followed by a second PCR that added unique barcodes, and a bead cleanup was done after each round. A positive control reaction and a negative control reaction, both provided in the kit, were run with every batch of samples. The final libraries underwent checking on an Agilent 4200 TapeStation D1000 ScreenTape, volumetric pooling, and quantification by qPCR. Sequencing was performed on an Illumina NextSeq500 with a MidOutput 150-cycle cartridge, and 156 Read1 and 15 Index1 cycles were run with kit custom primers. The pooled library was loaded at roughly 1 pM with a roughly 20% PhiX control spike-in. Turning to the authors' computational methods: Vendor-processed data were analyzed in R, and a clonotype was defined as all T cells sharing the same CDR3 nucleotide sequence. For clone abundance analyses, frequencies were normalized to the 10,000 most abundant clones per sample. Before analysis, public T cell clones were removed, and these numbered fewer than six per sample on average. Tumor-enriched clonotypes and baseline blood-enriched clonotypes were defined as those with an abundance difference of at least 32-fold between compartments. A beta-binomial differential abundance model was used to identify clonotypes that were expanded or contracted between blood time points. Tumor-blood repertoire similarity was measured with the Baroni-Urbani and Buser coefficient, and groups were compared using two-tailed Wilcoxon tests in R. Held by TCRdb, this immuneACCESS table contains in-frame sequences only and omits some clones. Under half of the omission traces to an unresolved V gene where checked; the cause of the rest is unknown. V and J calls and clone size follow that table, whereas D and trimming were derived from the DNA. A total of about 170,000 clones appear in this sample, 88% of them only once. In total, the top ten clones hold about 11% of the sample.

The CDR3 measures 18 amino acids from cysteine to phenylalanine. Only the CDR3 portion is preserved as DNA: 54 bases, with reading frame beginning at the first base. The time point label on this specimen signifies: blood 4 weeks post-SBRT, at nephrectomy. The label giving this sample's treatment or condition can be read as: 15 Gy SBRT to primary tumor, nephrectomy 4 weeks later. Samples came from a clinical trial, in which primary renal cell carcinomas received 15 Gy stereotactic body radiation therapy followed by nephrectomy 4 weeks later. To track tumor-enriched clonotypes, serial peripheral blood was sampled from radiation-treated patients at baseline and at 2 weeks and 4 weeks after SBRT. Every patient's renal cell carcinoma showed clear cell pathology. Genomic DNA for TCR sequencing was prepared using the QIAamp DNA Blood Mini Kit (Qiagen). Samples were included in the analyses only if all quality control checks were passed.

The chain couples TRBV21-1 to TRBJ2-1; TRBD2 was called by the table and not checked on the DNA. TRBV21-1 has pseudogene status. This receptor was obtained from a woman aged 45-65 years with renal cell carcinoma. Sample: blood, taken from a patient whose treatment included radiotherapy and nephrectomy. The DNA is TGTGCCAGCAGCACCTGGCGTAAAACTAGCGGGGGGGCGAATGAGCAGTTCTTC. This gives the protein CASSTWRKTSGGANEQFF.